Detailed here is one TCR beta chain. This sample stems from a study of cytomegalovirus exposure and HLA in healthy donors. Germline V gene sequence: CDR1 LNHDA, CDR2 SQIVND (reference sequence). The CDR3 has 14 residues. The V and J ends lost 4 bases and 4 bases respectively, with 13 bases between them. Primers: 60 Vbeta forward and 13 Jbeta reverse. Assay: immunoSEQ multiplex PCR; the TCRdb copy retains only in-frame clones and omits some. The sample comprises 100,000 to 150,000 clones, roughly 80% of which are singletons, and around 20% rests with the top ten. The clonotype was recovered from a man in his late teens or twenties in good health and CMV-seropositive. The chain recombines TRBV19 with TRBJ2-5; D perhaps matches TRBD2 (6 bases). Sequenced material: PBMCs. The CDR3 is CASSRAGGVETQYF. The CDR3 DNA reads as TGTGCCAGTAGTAGAGCGGGCGGAGTAGAGACCCAGTACTTC.